This T cell receptor (beta chain) was captured by sequencing in a study of T cell repertoires in cytomegalovirus infection. TCRdb independently ran MiXCR on the reads; one entry per CDR3 protein. The data contain about 180,000 distinct CDR3 sequences, approximately 15% of them singletons. Germline lookup yields CDR1 SGHDT and CDR2 YYEEEE. The CDR3 extends over 11 amino acids. Trimming pared 0 bases from V and 12 bases from J, leaving 9 bases between. Sample: PBMCs. The receptor was isolated from a human donor in good health (CMV status not recorded). Some clones in this sample may be carry-over from other donors' samples. The V gene is TRBV5-6, the J gene TRBJ1-1, with a weak D call TRBD1 (5 bases). The CDR3 DNA sequence: TGTGCCAGCAGCTTGGTGGGGGTAACTTTCTTT. This sequence encodes CASSLVGVTFF.